These 17 T cell receptor beta chains originate from one sample sequenced in a study of blood T cell repertoires in COVID-19. Sequencing used immunoSEQ multiplex PCR; TCRdb keeps in-frame clones, though not all of them. The sample carries 110,000 to 150,000 clones, approximately 83% recorded once. Sequenced input: peripheral blood. The receptors here all came from an elderly woman with acute or convalescent COVID-19.

This chain links TRBV5-1 with TRBJ1-1; 7 bases fit TRBD1. J was trimmed by 4 bases and V by 1 base; bases with no gene match: 7. CDR3 length: 15 residues. The germline CDR1 and CDR2 sequences are SGHRS and YFSETQ. This CDR3 is CASSLIGGEGTEAFF. CDR3 nucleotide sequence: TGCGCCAGCAGCTTGATAGGGGGCGAGGGCACTGAAGCTTTCTTT. The full variable domain, its missing parts supplied by reference TRBV5-1 and TRBJ1-1, is KAGVTQTPRYLIKTRGQQVTLSCSPISGHRSVSWYQQTPGQGLQFLFEYFSETQRNKGNFPGRFSGRQFSNSRSEMNVSTLELGDSALYLCASSLIGGEGTEAFFGQGTRLTVV.

V usage is TRBV27 and J usage is TRBJ1-2; 10 nucleotides match TRBD1. This CDR3 has 14 residues. The V segment lost 5 bases and the J segment 4 bases; nucleotides outside the gene matches: 4. The germline V gene encodes CDR1 MNHEY and CDR2 SMNVEV (reference sequence). CDR3 protein: CASSGTGAVYGYTF. In DNA form, the CDR3 reads TGTGCCAGCAGTGGGACAGGGGCGGTCTATGGCTACACCTTC.

J is TRBJ1-2 and V is TRBV29-1, with 7 bases identical to TRBD1. Germline-derived CDR1 and CDR2 are SQVTM and ANQGSEA. The CDR3 contains 14 residues. The V gene end was trimmed by 4 bases and the J gene end by 0 bases; junction bases not matched to a gene: 5. CDR3 in amino acids: CSVVSGGTNYGYTF. For the CDR3, the DNA is TGCAGCGTTGTATCAGGGGGAACTAACTATGGCTACACCTTC.

The table lists this clone with a few counts. The gene calls are TRBV5-4 and TRBJ2-1; the D is unclear. The CDR3 is 14 amino acids. CDR1 is SGHNT and CDR2 is YYREEE in the germline V gene (reference sequence). Trimming took off 4 bases at V and 2 bases at J, with 10 bases between the two ends. The DNA of the CDR3 is TGTGCCAGCAGCGCAGCGCCTCCCTACAATGAGCAGTTCTTC. Translating it yields CASSAAPPYNEQFF.

This chain connects TRBV5-5 to TRBJ1-1; no reliable D call. V was trimmed by 3 bases and J by 3 bases, leaving 9 bases between them. This CDR3 is built from 13 residues. Germline assignment: CDR1 SGHKS and CDR2 YYEKEE (reference sequence). The chain's CDR3 is CASSSNGYTEAFF. In nucleotides, the CDR3 is TGTGCCAGCAGCTCCAACGGGTACACTGAAGCTTTCTTT.

The chain has TRBV2 and TRBJ2-2; tentative D call: TRBD2 (5 bases). This CDR3 is 15 amino acids long. Germline V gene sequence: CDR1 SNHLY, CDR2 FYNNEI. V lost 3 bases and J lost 3, with 11 bases in between. The CDR3, as DNA: TGTGCCAGCAGTGAGTGGCTAGCTCACACCGGGGAGCTGTTTTTT. Protein product: CASSEWLAHTGELFF.

This clone was observed a few times. Here the CDR3 reads CASSFRGTSPYNEQFF. The CDR3 DNA sequence: TGTGCCAGCAGCTTTCGTGGGACTAGCCCTTACAATGAGCAGTTCTTC. The chain uses TRBV7-6 and TRBJ2-1; 9 bases match TRBD2. This CDR3 spans 16 amino acids. CDR1 is SGHVS and CDR2 is FNYEAQ in the germline V gene. With 3 bases clipped from V and 4 bases from J, the junction kept 7 bases outside the gene matches.

The V gene is TRBV10-2, the J gene TRBJ1-6; 10 nucleotides line up with TRBD1. From germline, CDR1 is WSHSY and CDR2 SAAADI. The CDR3 spans 14 residues. V lost 6 bases to trimming and J lost 10 bases; unmatched junction nucleotides: 6. CDR3: CASRGQGSGSPLHF. The CDR3 DNA sequence: TGCGCCAGCAGGGGACAGGGGTCCGGGTCACCCCTCCACTTT.

This clone was counted a few times. The chain joins TRBV7-2 to TRBJ2-1; TRBD2 might be the D (5 bases). This CDR3 is built from 14 residues. CDR1 SGHTA and CDR2 FQGNSA come from the germline V gene. V dropped 2 bases and J dropped 6 bases, with 11 bases sitting between them. CDR3 in amino acids: CASSLNDYRNEQFF. The CDR3 bases are TGTGCCAGCAGCTTAAACGACTATCGCAATGAGCAGTTCTTC.

The chain couples TRBV2 to TRBJ2-5; 12 bases fit TRBD2. Germline-derived CDR1 and CDR2 are SNHLY and FYNNEI. V trimming: 7 bases; J trimming: 6 bases; junction bases outside the gene matches: 6. CDR3 size: 14 residues. CDR3 amino acids: CASTSSGGAKTQYF. The CDR3 DNA reads as TGTGCCAGCACCTCTAGCGGGGGGGCGAAGACCCAGTACTTC.

This clone was counted between two and nine times. The chain employs TRBV5-6 and TRBJ1-2; D may be TRBD1 (5 bases). Deletions cut 2 bases from V and 7 bases from J, with 9 bases between. Germline CDR1 is SGHDT and CDR2 is YYEEEE. The CDR3 is made up of 12 amino acids. CDR3 amino acids: CASSLPQGGYTF. In nucleotides, the CDR3 is TGTGCCAGCAGCTTACCCCAGGGTGGCTACACCTTC. Complete variable domain (other parts from reference TRBV5-6 and TRBJ1-2): DAGVTQSPTHLIKTRGQQVTLRCSPKSGHDTVSWYQQALGQGPQFIFQYYEEEERQRGNFPDRFSGHQFPNYSSELNVNALLLGDSALYLCASSLPQGGYTFGSGTRLTVV.

This clone was seen a handful of times. The V gene is TRBV6-5, the J gene TRBJ1-2; tentatively, D is TRBD1 (6 bases). V lost 0 bases, J lost 4 bases, and 15 bases lay in between. Germline assignment: CDR1 MNHEY and CDR2 SVGAGI. The CDR3 is made up of 16 amino acids. This CDR3 reads CASSYSRGAHSYGYTF. CDR3 DNA: TGTGCCAGCAGTTACTCACGGGGGGCGCATAGCTATGGCTACACCTTC.

This CDR3 reads CASSLSGFSTDTQYF. CDR3 bases: TGTGCCAGCAGCTTGTCCGGGTTTAGCACAGATACGCAGTATTTT. The rearrangement joins TRBV5-5 to TRBJ2-3; no definite D call. Between the trimmed V and J ends, which lost 1 base and 0 bases, there was a span of 9 bases. Germline V gene data show CDR1 as SGHKS and CDR2 as YYEKEE (reference sequence). This CDR3 comprises 15 residues.

This chain connects TRBV7-6 to TRBJ2-2; TRBD1 agrees at 7 bases. V was clipped by 4 bases and J by 0 bases; unmatched bases: 8. The germline gives CDR1 SGHVS, CDR2 FNYEAQ. This CDR3 has 17 amino acids. The CDR3 spells CASSWNTGDTNTGELFF. DNA of the CDR3: TGTGCCAGCAGCTGGAACACAGGGGATACGAACACCGGGGAGCTGTTTTTT.

This clone was recorded a few times. The V gene is TRBV10-3, the J gene TRBJ1-2; D possibly corresponds to TRBD1 (6 bases). From germline, CDR1 is ENHRY and CDR2 SYGVKD. This CDR3 comprises 13 residues. V lost 0 bases to trimming and J lost 5 bases, with 7 bases between them. The CDR3 nucleotides are TGTGCCATCAGTGAGTCTACAGGGTATGGCTACACCTTC. This codes for CAISESTGYGYTF.

CDR3 protein: CASSQEWGLPSYGYTF. The CDR3, as DNA: TGTGCCAGCAGCCAAGAGTGGGGACTGCCTTCCTATGGCTACACCTTC. The chain combines TRBV4-2 with TRBJ1-2, with D perhaps matching TRBD1 (5 bases). This CDR3 contains 16 residues. Germline V gives CDR1 LGHNA, CDR2 YNFKEQ. Between the trimmed V and J ends, which lost 0 bases and 4 bases, there was a span of 15 bases.

The J gene is TRBJ1-2, the V gene TRBV7-9, with 7 bases matching TRBD1. Trimming removed 2 bases from V and 6 bases from J; junction bases left unmatched: 0. Germline V CDR1 and CDR2: SEHNR, FQNEAQ (reference sequence). The CDR3 contains 12 residues. The CDR3 sequence: CASSLTGDGYTF. CDR3 nucleotide sequence: TGTGCCAGCAGCTTAACAGGGGATGGCTACACCTTC.